This T cell receptor (beta chain) was recorded in a study of blood T cell repertoires in COVID-19. Study information: Some COVID-19 samples were acute and others convalescent; all came from the United States, Italy and Spain.

Which cohort a participant joined came from the clinical history participants gave. Either two negative PCRs, clearance, or symptom resolution qualified Cohort 3 donors as recovered. This CDR3 is built from 16 residues. The V and J ends lost 0 bases and 2 bases respectively, with 10 bases between them. Germline V gene data show CDR1 as LGHNA and CDR2 as YSLEER. Source study methods: Using reference gene primer amplification, nucleated cell counts were estimated. The assay was immunoSEQ multiplex PCR, and TCRdb's table has in-frame clones only and misses some. V and J calls and clone size follow that table, whereas D and trimming were derived from the DNA. The table lists some 350,000 clones, roughly nine tenths of them singletons.

The TCR originated in a man between 18 and 29 years old who had recovered from COVID-19. This rearrangement joins TRBV4-3 to TRBJ2-2; D not resolved. The sample taken for sequencing was PBMCs or T cells enriched from blood (not recorded which). The CDR3 DNA sequence: TGCGCCAGCAGCCAAGAACCGGGTTTCAACACCGGGGAGCTGTTTTTT. As protein: CASSQEPGFNTGELFF.